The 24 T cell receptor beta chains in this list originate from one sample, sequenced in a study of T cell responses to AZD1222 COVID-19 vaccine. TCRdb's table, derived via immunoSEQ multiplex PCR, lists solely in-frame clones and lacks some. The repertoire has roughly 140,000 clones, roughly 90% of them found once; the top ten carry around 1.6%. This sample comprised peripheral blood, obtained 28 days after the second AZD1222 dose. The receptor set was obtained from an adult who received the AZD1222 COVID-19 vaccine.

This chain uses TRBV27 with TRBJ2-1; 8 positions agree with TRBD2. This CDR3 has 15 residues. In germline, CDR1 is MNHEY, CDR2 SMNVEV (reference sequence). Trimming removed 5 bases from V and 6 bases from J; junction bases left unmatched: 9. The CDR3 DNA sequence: TGTGCCAGCAGTAAACTCTCCGGGGGGGGCAATGAGCAGTTCTTC. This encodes CASSKLSGGGNEQFF.

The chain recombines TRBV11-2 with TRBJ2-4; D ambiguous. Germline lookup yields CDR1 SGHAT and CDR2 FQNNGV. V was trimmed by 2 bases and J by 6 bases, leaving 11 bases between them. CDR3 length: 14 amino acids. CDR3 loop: CASSLMSSGNIQYF. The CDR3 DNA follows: TGTGCCAGCAGCTTAATGTCCTCTGGAAACATTCAGTACTTC.

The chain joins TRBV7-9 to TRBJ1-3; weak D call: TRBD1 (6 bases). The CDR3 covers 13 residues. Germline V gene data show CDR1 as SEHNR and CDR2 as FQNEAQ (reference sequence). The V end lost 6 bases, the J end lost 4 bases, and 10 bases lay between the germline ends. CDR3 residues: CASRGTSGNTIYF. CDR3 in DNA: TGTGCCAGCAGAGGGACATCCGGAAACACCATATATTTT.

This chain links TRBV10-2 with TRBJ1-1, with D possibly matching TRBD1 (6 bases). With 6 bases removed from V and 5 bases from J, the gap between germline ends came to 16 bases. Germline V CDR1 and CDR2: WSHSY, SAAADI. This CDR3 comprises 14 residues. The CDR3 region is CASRPATGRTEAFF. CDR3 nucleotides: TGCGCCAGCAGACCCGCGACAGGCAGGACTGAAGCTTTCTTT.

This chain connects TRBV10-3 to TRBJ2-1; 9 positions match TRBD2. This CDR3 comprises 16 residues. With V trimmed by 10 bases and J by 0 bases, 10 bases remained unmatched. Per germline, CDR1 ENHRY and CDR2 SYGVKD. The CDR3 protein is CATRQAGGVSYNEQFF. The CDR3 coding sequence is TGTGCCACCCGTCAAGCGGGAGGCGTCTCCTACAATGAGCAGTTCTTC.

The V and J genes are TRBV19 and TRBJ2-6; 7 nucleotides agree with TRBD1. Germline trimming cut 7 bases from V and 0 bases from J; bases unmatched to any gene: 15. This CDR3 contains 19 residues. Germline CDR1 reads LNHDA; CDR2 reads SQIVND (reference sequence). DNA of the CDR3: TGTGCCAGTACCCTCCCGGGACAGTACGACTACTCTGGGGCCAACGTCCTGACTTTC. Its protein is CASTLPGQYDYSGANVLTF.

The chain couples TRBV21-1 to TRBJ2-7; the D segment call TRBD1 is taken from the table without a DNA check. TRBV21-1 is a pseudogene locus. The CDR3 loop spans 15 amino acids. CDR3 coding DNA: TGTGCCAGCAGCGTCAACAGGGGAAAATCCTACGAGCAGTACGTC. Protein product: CASSVNRGKSYEQYV.

The chain's CDR3 is CASRGLNSGNTIYF. CDR3 bases: TGTGCCAGCAGGGGACTGAACTCTGGAAACACCATATATTTT. V gene TRBV27 combines with J gene TRBJ1-3, with D possibly being TRBD1 (5 bases). Trimming stripped 6 bases from V and 0 bases from J, with 9 bases between. The CDR3 is made up of 14 amino acids. The germline V gene has CDR1 MNHEY and CDR2 SMNVEV (reference sequence).

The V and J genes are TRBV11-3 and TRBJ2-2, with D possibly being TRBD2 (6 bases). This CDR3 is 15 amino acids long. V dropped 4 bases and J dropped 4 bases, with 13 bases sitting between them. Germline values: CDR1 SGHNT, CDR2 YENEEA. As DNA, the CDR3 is TGTGCCAGCAGCTACGGCGGAGGGTTCACCGGGGAGCTGTTTTTT. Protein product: CASSYGGGFTGELFF.

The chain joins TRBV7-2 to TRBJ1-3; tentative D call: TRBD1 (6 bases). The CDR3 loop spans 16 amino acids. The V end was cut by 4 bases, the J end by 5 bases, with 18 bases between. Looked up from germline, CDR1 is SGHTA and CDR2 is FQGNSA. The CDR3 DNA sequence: TGTGCCAGCAGCTCACTAGAAGGGGGGTACCGAAACACCATATATTTT. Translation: CASSSLEGGYRNTIYF.

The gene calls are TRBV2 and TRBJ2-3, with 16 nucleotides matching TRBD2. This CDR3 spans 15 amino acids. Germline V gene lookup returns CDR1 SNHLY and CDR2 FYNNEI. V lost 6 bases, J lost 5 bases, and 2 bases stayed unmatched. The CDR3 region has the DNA TGTGCCAGCAGGGGGACTAGCGGGAGGGGAGATACGCAGTATTTT. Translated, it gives CASRGTSGRGDTQYF.

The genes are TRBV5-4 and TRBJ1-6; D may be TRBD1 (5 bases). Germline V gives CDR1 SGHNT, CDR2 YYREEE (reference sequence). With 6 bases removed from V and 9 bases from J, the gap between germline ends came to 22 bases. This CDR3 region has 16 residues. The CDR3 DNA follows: TGTGCCAGCAACCGAAGGGGAACGGGGGACGGTTCACCCCTCCACTTT. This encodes CASNRRGTGDGSPLHF.

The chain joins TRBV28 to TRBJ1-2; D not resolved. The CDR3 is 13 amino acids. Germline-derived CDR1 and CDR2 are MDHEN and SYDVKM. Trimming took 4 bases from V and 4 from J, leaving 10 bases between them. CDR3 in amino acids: CASSSGAIYGYTF. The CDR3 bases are TGTGCCAGCAGTTCAGGTGCGATCTATGGCTACACCTTC.

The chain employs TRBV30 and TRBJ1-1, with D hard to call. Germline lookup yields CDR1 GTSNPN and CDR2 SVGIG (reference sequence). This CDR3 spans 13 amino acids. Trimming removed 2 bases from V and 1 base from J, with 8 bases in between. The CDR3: CAWSQQSNTEAFF. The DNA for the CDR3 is TGTGCCTGGAGTCAACAGTCGAACACTGAAGCTTTCTTT.

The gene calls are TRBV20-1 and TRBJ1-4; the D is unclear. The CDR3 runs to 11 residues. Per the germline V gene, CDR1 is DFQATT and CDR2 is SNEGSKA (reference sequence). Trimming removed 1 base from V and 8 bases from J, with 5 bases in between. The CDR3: CSARVGEKLFF. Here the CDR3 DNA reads TGCAGTGCTAGAGTCGGGGAAAAACTGTTTTTT.

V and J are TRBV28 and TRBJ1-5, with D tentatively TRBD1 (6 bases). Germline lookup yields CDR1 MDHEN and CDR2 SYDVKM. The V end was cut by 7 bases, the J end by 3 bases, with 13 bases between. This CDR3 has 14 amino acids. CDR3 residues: CASIPGGFNQPQHF. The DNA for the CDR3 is TGTGCCAGCATCCCGGGGGGCTTCAATCAGCCCCAGCATTTT.

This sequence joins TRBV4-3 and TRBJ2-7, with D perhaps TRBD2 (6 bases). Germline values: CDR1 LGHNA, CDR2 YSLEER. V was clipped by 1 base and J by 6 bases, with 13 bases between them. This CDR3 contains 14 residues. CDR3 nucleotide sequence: TGCGCCAGCAGCCAAGGACTAGTAACACCCGAGCAGTACTTC. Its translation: CASSQGLVTPEQYF.

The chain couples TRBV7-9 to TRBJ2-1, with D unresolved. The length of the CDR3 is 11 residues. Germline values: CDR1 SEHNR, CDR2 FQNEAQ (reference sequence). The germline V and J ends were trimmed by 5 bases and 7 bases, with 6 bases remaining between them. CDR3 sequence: CASSPQNEQFF. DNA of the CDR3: TGTGCCAGCAGCCCTCAAAATGAGCAGTTCTTC.

CDR3 sequence reads: CASSYSSTRGETQYF. The CDR3 DNA sequence: TGTGCCAGCAGTTACTCATCTACTAGAGGAGAGACCCAGTACTTC. The V call is TRBV6-6, the J call TRBJ2-5, with D possibly TRBD2 on 5 matching bases. CDR1 is MNHNY, CDR2 SVGAGI, per germline (reference sequence). The CDR3 runs 15 residues. The V end lost 0 bases, the J end lost 4 bases, and 12 bases lay between the germline ends.

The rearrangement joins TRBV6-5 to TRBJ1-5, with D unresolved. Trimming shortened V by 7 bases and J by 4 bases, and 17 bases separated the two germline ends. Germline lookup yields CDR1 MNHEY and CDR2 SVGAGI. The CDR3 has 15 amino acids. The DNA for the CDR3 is TGTGCCAGCATACAACGGGGAGGGAATAATCAGCCCCAGCATTTT. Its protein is CASIQRGGNNQPQHF.

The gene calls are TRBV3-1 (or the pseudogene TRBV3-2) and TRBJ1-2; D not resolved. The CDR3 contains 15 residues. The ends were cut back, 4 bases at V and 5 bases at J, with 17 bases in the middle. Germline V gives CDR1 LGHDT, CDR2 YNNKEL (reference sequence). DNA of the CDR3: TGTGCCAGCAGCCCCACAAAGACGAGTACGTATGGCTACACCTTC. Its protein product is CASSPTKTSTYGYTF.

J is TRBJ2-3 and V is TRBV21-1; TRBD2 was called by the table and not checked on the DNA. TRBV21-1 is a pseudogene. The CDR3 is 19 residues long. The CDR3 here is CASSKGRGRPGASTDTQYF. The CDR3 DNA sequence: TGTGCCAGCAGCAAAGGACGTGGGAGGCCCGGAGCTAGCACAGATACGCAGTATTTT.

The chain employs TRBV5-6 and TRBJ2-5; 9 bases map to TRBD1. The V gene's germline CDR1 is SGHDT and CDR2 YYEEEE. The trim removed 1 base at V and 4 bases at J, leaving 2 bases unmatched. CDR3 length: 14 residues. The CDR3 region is CASSLPGQGETQYF. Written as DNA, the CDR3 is TGTGCCAGCAGCTTGCCGGGACAGGGAGAGACCCAGTACTTC. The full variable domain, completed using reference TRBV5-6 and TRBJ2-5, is DAGVTQSPTHLIKTRGQQVTLRCSPKSGHDTVSWYQQALGQGPQFIFQYYEEEERQRGNFPDRFSGHQFPNYSSELNVNALLLGDSALYLCASSLPGQGETQYFGPGTRLLVL.

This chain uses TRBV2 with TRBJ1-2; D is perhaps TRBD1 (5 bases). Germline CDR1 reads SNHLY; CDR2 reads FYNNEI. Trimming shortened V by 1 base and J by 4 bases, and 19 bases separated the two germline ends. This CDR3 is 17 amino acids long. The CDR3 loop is CASSEVSRPGMAYGYTF. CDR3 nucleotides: TGTGCCAGCAGTGAAGTAAGCCGACCAGGGATGGCCTATGGCTACACCTTC. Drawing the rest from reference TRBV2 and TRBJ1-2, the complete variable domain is EPEVTQTPSHQVTQMGQEVILRCVPISNHLYFYWYRQILGQKVEFLVSFYNNEISEKSEIFDDQFSVERPDGSNFTLKIRSTKLEDSAMYFCASSEVSRPGMAYGYTFGSGTRLTVV.